The rows below give T cell receptor beta chains drawn from one sample of a study of CD8 T cells in ankylosing spondylitis. One entry per CDR3 protein results from TCRdb running MiXCR on the 5' RACE reads. Of 300,000 to 350,000 distinct CDR3 sequences in the sample, about 9.9% were seen once. Sequenced input: blood, either unsorted or a sorted T cell fraction (not recorded which). The receptors were gathered from a female donor with ankylosing spondylitis or in good health (not recorded which). CDR3s include the opening cysteine and the closing phenylalanine or tryptophan. D genes are given only for firm matches. The listing skips clone size in some rows; elsewhere it reads once, few, many or a size class.

>TRBD1|TRBJ2-2|many|TRBV5-1
CASSLVQGKSGELFF
TGCGCCAGCAGCTTGGTACAGGGGAAGTCCGGGGAGCTGTTTTTT
>NA|TRBJ2-1|few|TRBV20-1
CSASAQGRNTNEQFF
TGCAGTGCTAGCGCCCAGGGGCGGAACACTAATGAGCAGTTCTTC
>NA|TRBJ1-5|many|TRBV5-1
CAGGPTDCNQPQHF
TGCGCCGGGGGCCCCACAGACTGCAATCAGCCCCAGCATTTT
>TRBD1|TRBJ2-3|many|TRBV5-1
CASNPGTETDTQYF
TGCGCCAGCAACCCCGGGACAGAAACAGATACGCAGTATTTT
>TRBD2|TRBJ2-7|many|TRBV5-4
CASSLGAYSGTLYEQYF
TGTGCCAGCAGCTTGGGAGCCTATAGCGGGACCCTCTACGAGCAGTACTTC
>NA|TRBJ2-7|NA|TRBV27
CASGSAGALPSSYEQYF
TGTGCCAGCGGCTCCGCGGGGGCCCTTCCCAGCTCCTACGAGCAGTACTTC
>TRBD2|TRBJ2-1|NA|TRBV5-1
CASSLAGTSGDNEQFF
TGCGCCAGCAGCTTGGCCGGGACTAGCGGAGACAATGAGCAGTTCTTC
>NA|TRBJ2-7|many|TRBV5-1
CASSLAVTYEQYF
TGCGCCAGCAGCTTGGCAGTTACCTACGAGCAGTACTTC
>NA|TRBJ1-1|many|TRBV10-3
CAISESVRSLNTEAFF
TGTGCCATCAGTGAGTCGGTACGCTCTTTGAACACTGAAGCTTTCTTT
>NA|TRBJ2-2|few|TRBV11-3
CASSSRGLLNGELFF
TGTGCCAGCAGCTCTAGGGGTCTGTTGAACGGGGAGCTGTTTTTT
>NA|TRBJ2-1|few|TRBV3-1
CASSQEVAYNNEQFF
TGTGCCAGCAGCCAAGAGGTGGCCTACAACAATGAGCAGTTCTTC
>TRBD1|TRBJ1-1|few|TRBV20-1
CSARARQGAGTEAFF
TGCAGTGCTAGAGCAAGACAGGGGGCCGGCACTGAAGCTTTCTTT
>NA|TRBJ1-2|few|TRBV12-3/TRBV12-4
CASRPSWGVPYGYTF
TGTGCCAGCAGGCCGAGCTGGGGGGTCCCGTATGGCTACACCTTC
>NA|TRBJ2-2|few|TRBV5-1
CASSPQGRGNAGELFF
TGCGCCAGCAGCCCTCAGGGGAGAGGCAACGCCGGGGAGCTGTTTTTT
>NA|TRBJ1-6|many|TRBV10-3
CAISGTDNSPLHF
TGTGCCATCAGTGGGACCGATAATTCACCCCTCCACTTT